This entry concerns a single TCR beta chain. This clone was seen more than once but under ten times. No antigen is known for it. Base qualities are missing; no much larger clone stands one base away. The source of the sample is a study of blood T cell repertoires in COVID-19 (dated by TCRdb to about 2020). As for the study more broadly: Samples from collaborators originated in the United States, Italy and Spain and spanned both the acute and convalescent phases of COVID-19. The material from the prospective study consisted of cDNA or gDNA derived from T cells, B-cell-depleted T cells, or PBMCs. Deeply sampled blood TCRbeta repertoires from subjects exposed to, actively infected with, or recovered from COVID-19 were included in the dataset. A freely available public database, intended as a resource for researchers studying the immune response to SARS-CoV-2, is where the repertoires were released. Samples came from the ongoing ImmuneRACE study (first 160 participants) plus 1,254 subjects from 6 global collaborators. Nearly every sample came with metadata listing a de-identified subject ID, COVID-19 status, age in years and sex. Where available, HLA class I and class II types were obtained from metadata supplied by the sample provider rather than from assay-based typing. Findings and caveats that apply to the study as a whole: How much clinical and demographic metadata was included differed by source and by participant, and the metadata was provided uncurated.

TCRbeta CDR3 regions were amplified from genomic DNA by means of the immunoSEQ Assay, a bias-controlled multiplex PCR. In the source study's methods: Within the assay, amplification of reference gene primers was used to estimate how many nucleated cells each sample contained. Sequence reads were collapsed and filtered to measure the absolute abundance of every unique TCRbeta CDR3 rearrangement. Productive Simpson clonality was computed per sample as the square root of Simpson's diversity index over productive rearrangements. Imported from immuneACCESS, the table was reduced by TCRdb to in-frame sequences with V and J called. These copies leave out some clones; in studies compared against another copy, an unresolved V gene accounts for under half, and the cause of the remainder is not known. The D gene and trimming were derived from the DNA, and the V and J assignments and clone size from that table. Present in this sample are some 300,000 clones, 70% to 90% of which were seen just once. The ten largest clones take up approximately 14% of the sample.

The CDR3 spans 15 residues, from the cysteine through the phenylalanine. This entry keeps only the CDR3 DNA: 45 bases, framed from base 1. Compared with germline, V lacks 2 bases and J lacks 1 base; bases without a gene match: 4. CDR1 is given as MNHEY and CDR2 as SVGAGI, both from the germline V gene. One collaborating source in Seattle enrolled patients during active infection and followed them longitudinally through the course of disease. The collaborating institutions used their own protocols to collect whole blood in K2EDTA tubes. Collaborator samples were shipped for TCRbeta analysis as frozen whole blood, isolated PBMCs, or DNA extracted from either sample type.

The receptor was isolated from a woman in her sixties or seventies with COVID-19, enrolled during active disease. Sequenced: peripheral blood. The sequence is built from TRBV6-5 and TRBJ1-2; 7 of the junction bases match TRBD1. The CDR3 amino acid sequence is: CASSYAAGGNYGYTF. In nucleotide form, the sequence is TGTGCCAGCAGTTACGCGGCAGGGGGTAACTATGGCTACACCTTC.